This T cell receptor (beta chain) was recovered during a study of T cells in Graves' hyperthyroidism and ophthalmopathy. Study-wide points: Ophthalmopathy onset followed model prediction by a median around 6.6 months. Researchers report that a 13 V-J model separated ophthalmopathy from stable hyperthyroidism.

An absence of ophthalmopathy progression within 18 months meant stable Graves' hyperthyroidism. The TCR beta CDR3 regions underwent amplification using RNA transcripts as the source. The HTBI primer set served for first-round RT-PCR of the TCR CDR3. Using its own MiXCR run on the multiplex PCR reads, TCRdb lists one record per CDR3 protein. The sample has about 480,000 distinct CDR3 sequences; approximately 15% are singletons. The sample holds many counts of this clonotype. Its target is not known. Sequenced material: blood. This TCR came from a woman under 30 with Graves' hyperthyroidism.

CDR3 nucleotide sequence: TGTGCCACCAGCAGACCCCTAGCTCAAGGCTACACCTTC. Its translation is CATSRPLAQGYTF. This chain links TRBV15 with TRBJ1-2; D gene uncertain. Trimming shortened V by 2 bases and J by 8 bases, and 12 bases separated the two germline ends. The CDR3 is made up of 13 amino acids. Germline V CDR1 and CDR2: LNHNV, YYDKDF (reference sequence).